Listed below are T cell receptor beta chains from one sample, sequenced in a study of CD8+ T cells in alopecia areata. Profiled with immunoSEQ multiplex PCR; TCRdb holds only in-frame clones, not every one. The table has under 250,000 clones, over 60% seen once. The starting material was CD4+ T cells sorted from blood, obtained at week 44, from a patient treated with tofacitinib. These receptors originate from a human donor with alopecia areata. CDR3s include the opening cysteine and the closing phenylalanine or tryptophan. The D gene is left open where the match is weak. Not all rows give a size; the values are once, few, many and, for expanded clones, a class.

len	abundance	j_gene	d_gene	v_gene	CDR3aa	CDR3nt
15	few	TRBJ2-7	TRBD2	TRBV7-2	CASSPLAGGDYEQYF	TGTGCCAGCAGCCCCCTAGCGGGGGGGGACTACGAGCAGTACTTC
13	NA	TRBJ1-4	NA	TRBV7-9	CASSRPTNEKLFF	TGTGCCAGCAGCCGCCCGACTAATGAAAAACTGTTTTTT
15	NA	TRBJ1-5	TRBD1	TRBV6-1	CASSEGGQGSQPQHF	TGTGCCAGCAGTGAAGGTGGACAGGGCAGTCAGCCCCAGCATTTT
18	NA	TRBJ1-1	TRBD1	TRBV4-3	CASSLLHSTGMLDTEAFF	TGCGCCAGCAGCCTATTGCACTCGACAGGGATGCTGGACACTGAAGCTTTCTTT
13	NA	TRBJ2-1	TRBD2	TRBV2	CASRRLAGHEQFF	TGTGCCAGCAGAAGATTAGCGGGGCATGAGCAGTTCTTC
14	NA	TRBJ2-3	TRBD1	TRBV29-1	CSYRTGSSTDTQYF	TGCAGCTACAGGACAGGATCTAGCACAGATACGCAGTATTTT
16	NA	TRBJ2-7	TRBD2	TRBV10-3	CAIGASGGTRPYEQYF	TGTGCCATCGGGGCTAGCGGGGGGACGCGACCCTACGAGCAGTACTTC
16	few	TRBJ2-7	NA	TRBV25-1	CASSEWGGILPYEQYF	TGTGCCAGCAGTGAATGGGGAGGAATCCTCCCCTACGAGCAGTACTTC
16	few	TRBJ2-3	TRBD2	TRBV5-5	CASSLGLAGARDTQYF	TGTGCCAGCAGCTTGGGGCTAGCGGGGGCCAGGGATACGCAGTATTTT
12	NA	TRBJ2-7	TRBD1	TRBV30	CAWTDRGYEQYF	TGTGCCTGGACCGACAGGGGCTACGAGCAGTACTTC
15	NA	TRBJ1-2	TRBD1	TRBV27	CASSSHTGASSGYTF	TGTGCCAGCAGTTCACACACAGGGGCGTCATCTGGCTACACCTTC
17	NA	TRBJ1-2	NA	TRBV7-9	CASSSYVGRQINYGYTF	TGTGCCAGCAGCTCATATGTCGGGAGACAGATAAACTATGGCTACACCTTC
15	NA	TRBJ2-3	NA	TRBV5-1	CASTPGGRDSDTQYF	TGCGCCAGCACCCCGGGGGGCAGAGATTCAGATACGCAGTATTTT
13	once	TRBJ2-2	NA	TRBV5-1	CASSLEGTGELFF	TGCGCCAGCAGCTTGGAGGGGACCGGGGAGCTGTTTTTT
12	NA	TRBJ1-2	NA	TRBV30	CAWSQGDYGYTF	TGTGCCTGGAGCCAAGGGGACTATGGCTACACCTTC
14	once	TRBJ2-1	TRBD1	TRBV29-1	CSVLPRDREELRFF	TGCAGCGTCTTACCCCGGGACAGGGAGGAACTCCGATTCTTC
16	NA	TRBJ2-3	TRBD1	TRBV7-2	CASSRTSDRGTDTQYF	TGTGCCAGCAGCAGAACCTCGGACAGGGGGACAGATACGCAGTATTTT
13	NA	TRBJ2-5	NA	TRBV6-1	CASSKDFQETQYF	TGTGCCAGCAGTAAGGACTTTCAAGAGACCCAGTACTTC
12	NA	TRBJ2-7	TRBD2	TRBV29-1	CSVAGETYEQYF	TGCAGCGTAGCGGGGGAGACCTACGAGCAGTACTTC
15	NA	TRBJ2-3	TRBD2	TRBV15	CATSRRPGGPDTQYF	TGTGCCACCAGCAGACGTCCGGGGGGGCCAGATACGCAGTATTTT
16	NA	TRBJ2-6	NA	TRBV30	CAWSGGHSSGANVLTF	TGTGCCTGGAGTGGGGGTCACAGCTCTGGGGCCAACGTCCTGACTTTC
18	NA	TRBJ2-4	TRBD1	TRBV29-1	CSVEVRTGSARAKNIQYF	TGCAGCGTTGAAGTGAGGACAGGGTCCGCTCGGGCCAAAAACATTCAGTACTTC
12	NA	TRBJ2-7	NA	TRBV2	CASSGQAPRQYF	TGTGCCAGCAGTGGACAGGCGCCTCGGCAGTACTTC
12	NA	TRBJ2-7	NA	TRBV29-1	CSVGAGPYEQYF	TGCAGCGTTGGTGCGGGTCCCTACGAGCAGTACTTC
16	few	TRBJ2-5	TRBD1	TRBV18	CASSPRPAGGTETQYF	TGTGCCAGCTCACCACGCCCCGCAGGGGGCACAGAGACCCAGTACTTC
12	many	TRBJ1-1	NA	TRBV19	CASSMMGTEAFF	TGTGCCAGTAGTATGATGGGGACTGAAGCTTTCTTT
11	NA	TRBJ1-1	NA	TRBV19	CASIIGGEAFF	TGTGCCAGTATTATAGGGGGTGAAGCTTTCTTT